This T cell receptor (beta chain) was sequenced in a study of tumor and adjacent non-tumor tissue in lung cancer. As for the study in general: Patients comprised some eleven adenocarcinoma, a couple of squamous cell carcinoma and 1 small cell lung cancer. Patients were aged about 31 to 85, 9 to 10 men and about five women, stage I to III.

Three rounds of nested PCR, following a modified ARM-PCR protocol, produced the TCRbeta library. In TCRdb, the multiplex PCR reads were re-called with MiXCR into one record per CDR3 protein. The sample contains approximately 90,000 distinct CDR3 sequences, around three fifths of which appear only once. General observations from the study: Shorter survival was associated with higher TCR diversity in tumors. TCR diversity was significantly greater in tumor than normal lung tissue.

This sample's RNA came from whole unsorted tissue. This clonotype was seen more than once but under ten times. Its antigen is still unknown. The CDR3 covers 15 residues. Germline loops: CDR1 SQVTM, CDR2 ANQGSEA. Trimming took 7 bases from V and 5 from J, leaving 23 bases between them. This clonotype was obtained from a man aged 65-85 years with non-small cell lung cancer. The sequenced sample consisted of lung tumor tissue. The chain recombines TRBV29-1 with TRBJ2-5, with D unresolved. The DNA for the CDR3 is TGCAGCGCTCGCCTCTCCAAGGCGACCCATGAGACCCAGTACTTC. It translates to CSARLSKATHETQYF.